Each of the 3 T cell receptor beta chains below was sequenced from the same sample in a study of EBV T-cell therapy then PD-1 blockade in nasopharyngeal carcinoma. The treatment was: AdE1-LMPpoly-expanded autologous EBV-specific T-cell therapy followed by anti-PD-1 nivolumab. Their antigen targets remain unknown. Produced via immunoSEQ multiplex PCR; TCRdb's table is partial and in-frame only. The sample includes about 14,000 clones, around 84% of them seen just once. Sequences were derived from CD8+ T cells from blood, sampled around day 100 from a patient whose treatment included autologous EBV-specific T cells and nivolumab. The receptor set was obtained from a man aged 35 to 55 with nasopharyngeal carcinoma.

V usage is TRBV6-4 and J usage is TRBJ1-4; D perhaps matches TRBD1 (5 bases). This CDR3 is 16 amino acids long. Germline V lookup: CDR1 MRHNA, CDR2 SNTAGT. Trimming removed 7 bases from V and 8 bases from J, with 23 bases in between. CDR3 nucleotide sequence: TGTGCCAGCACCAATCCCTCAGGGAGGGGTGGAGAAAAACTGTTTTTT. Its translation is CASTNPSGRGGEKLFF.

The V gene is TRBV7-9, the J gene TRBJ1-1; the D gene is possibly TRBD1 (5 bases). Germline V gene sequence: CDR1 SEHNR, CDR2 FQNEAQ (reference sequence). CDR3 length: 15 residues. Trimming shortened V by 1 base and J by 0 bases, and 9 bases separated the two germline ends. The CDR3 bases are TGTGCCAGCAGCTTAGAAGGGGCCCTGAACACTGAAGCTTTCTTT. Protein: CASSLEGALNTEAFF.

This chain's CDR3 is CASSIQRSNQPQHF. CDR3 sequence (DNA): TGTGCCAGCAGTATTCAGAGAAGCAATCAGCCCCAGCATTTT. The chain uses TRBV27 and TRBJ1-5; D is uncertain. The CDR3 sequence is 14 residues long. The V end lost 5 bases, the J end lost 1 base, and 9 bases lay between the germline ends. Germline V gene lookup returns CDR1 MNHEY and CDR2 SMNVEV (reference sequence).